This entry lists 24 T cell receptor beta chains sequenced from one sample in a study of CD4+ T cells in melanoma. Assay used: immunoSEQ multiplex PCR; TCRdb lists only in-frame clones, some missing. The table lists 9,900 or so clones, roughly 80% of them singletons. Sequenced input: cells from a culture (not recorded whether cultured in vitro). The receptors were gathered from a human donor with melanoma.

The rearrangement links TRBV18 to TRBJ2-7; no definite D call. Germline V lookup: CDR1 KGHSH, CDR2 LQKENI. The CDR3 is 15 residues long. V was pared by 3 bases and J by 3 bases, with 15 bases between. The CDR3 loop is CASSPPGTPIYEQYF. The DNA of the CDR3 is TGTGCCAGCTCACCCCCGGGTACTCCAATCTACGAGCAGTACTTC. Complete variable domain (other parts from reference TRBV18 and TRBJ2-7): NAGVMQNPRHLVRRRGQEARLRCSPMKGHSHVYWYRQLPEEGLKFMVYLQKENIIDESGMPKERFSAEFPKEGPSILRIQQVVRGDSAAYFCASSPPGTPIYEQYFGPGTRLTVT.

This rearrangement joins TRBV7-9 to TRBJ2-1, with D possibly being TRBD2 (6 bases). Trimming took 7 bases from V and 2 from J, leaving 15 bases between them. Per the germline V gene, CDR1 is SEHNR and CDR2 is FQNEAQ (reference sequence). The CDR3 runs to 15 residues. The CDR3 protein is CASTMGGGTYNEQFF. The CDR3 DNA sequence: TGTGCCAGCACCATGGGTGGGGGGACCTACAATGAGCAGTTCTTC.

This chain links TRBV5-1 with TRBJ2-1; perhaps TRBD2 as D (5 bases). CDR1 is SGHRS and CDR2 is YFSETQ in the germline V gene. The ends were cut back, 0 bases at V and 3 bases at J, with 16 bases in the middle. The CDR3 is 17 residues long. The CDR3: CASSLDQDSVIYNEQFF. As DNA, the CDR3 is TGCGCCAGCAGCTTGGATCAGGACTCTGTAATCTACAATGAGCAGTTCTTC. Variable domain in full (rest from reference TRBV5-1 and TRBJ2-1): KAGVTQTPRYLIKTRGQQVTLSCSPISGHRSVSWYQQTPGQGLQFLFEYFSETQRNKGNFPGRFSGRQFSNSRSEMNVSTLELGDSALYLCASSLDQDSVIYNEQFFGPGTRLTVL.

The chain is built from TRBV9 and TRBJ1-2; 7 bases map to TRBD1. V dropped 0 bases and J dropped 7; count of bases not matched to a gene: 18. Germline CDR1 reads SGDLS; CDR2 reads YYNGEE. The CDR3 is made up of 18 amino acids. The CDR3 loop reads CASSVDLWGQRSRGGYTF. The DNA for the CDR3 is TGTGCCAGCAGCGTAGACTTGTGGGGACAGAGATCTCGGGGTGGCTACACCTTC.

The V gene is TRBV6-1, the J gene TRBJ1-2, with D possibly TRBD1 on 6 matching bases. The V end lost 1 base, the J end lost 5 bases, and 11 bases lay between the germline ends. Germline lookup yields CDR1 MNHNS and CDR2 SASEGT. The CDR3 is made up of 14 amino acids. DNA for the CDR3: TGTGCCAGCAGTGAAGGCGGGACAACTTATGGCTACACCTTC. This codes for CASSEGGTTYGYTF.

This chain uses TRBV5-6 with TRBJ2-7; 10 bases fit TRBD1. The V and J ends lost 3 bases and 3 bases, in that order; junction bases with no gene match: 3. In germline, CDR1 is SGHDT, CDR2 YYEEEE. This CDR3 spans 14 amino acids. CDR3 region: CASSSGQGGYEQYF. The CDR3 DNA follows: TGTGCCAGCAGCTCTGGACAGGGGGGCTACGAGCAGTACTTC.

The V gene is TRBV27, the J gene TRBJ1-5; 8 bases map to TRBD1. CDR3 length equals 13 residues. Germline-derived CDR1 and CDR2 are MNHEY and SMNVEV (reference sequence). V trimming: 5 bases; J trimming: 7 bases; junction bases outside the gene matches: 4. CDR3 sequence reads: CASSPRQGQPQHF. In nucleotides, the CDR3 is TGTGCCAGCAGTCCGCGACAGGGGCAGCCCCAGCATTTT.

The chain couples TRBV12-3 or TRBV12-4 to TRBJ2-1; D may be TRBD2 (5 bases). V dropped 6 bases and J dropped 7 bases, with 13 bases sitting between them. This CDR3 region has 13 residues. The CDR3 DNA reads as TGTGCCAGCAGACTGGACGGGGTAAATGAGCAGTTCTTC. It codes for CASRLDGVNEQFF.

This chain connects TRBV7-3 to TRBJ1-2; a weak D match, TRBD1 (5 bases). Trimming shortened V by 1 base and J by 8 bases, and 17 bases separated the two germline ends. The CDR3 contains 15 residues. Germline V gives CDR1 SGHTA, CDR2 FQGTGA. CDR3 residues: CASSLKGPGGDGYTF. The CDR3 bases are TGTGCCAGCAGCTTAAAGGGTCCTGGTGGGGACGGCTACACCTTC.

The chain combines TRBV11-2 with TRBJ2-5; no clear D gene. Germline V lookup: CDR1 SGHAT, CDR2 FQNNGV. V lost 1 base, J lost 5 bases, and 17 bases lay in between. The CDR3 runs 16 residues. The CDR3 is CASSLVTGLPAETQYF. The CDR3 region has the DNA TGTGCCAGCAGCTTAGTAACGGGCCTACCGGCGGAGACCCAGTACTTC.

This clone was seen only once. V gene TRBV29-1 combines with J gene TRBJ2-3; possible D gene TRBD1, 7 bases. Per germline, CDR1 SQVTM and CDR2 ANQGSEA. V shed 6 bases and J shed 6 bases, with 16 bases lying between them. There are 13 residues in the CDR3. In nucleotides, the CDR3 is TGCAGCGTCCCCTGGGCAGGGGGGGATACGCAGTATTTT. This gives the protein CSVPWAGGDTQYF.

Remarks on this clone: This likely comes from a read error, as the CDR3 has no conserved phenylalanine or tryptophan at its end. The DNA is omitted, as the CDR3 cannot be located on it reliably, and the CDR3 follows TCRdb's listing. This rearrangement joins TRBV24-1 to TRBJ1-2. Germline V CDR1 and CDR2: KGHDR, SFDVKD. The CDR3 comprises 9 residues, both ends counted. The CDR3: CATSAAAFA.

As concerns this clone: Other DNA variants within this sample encode the same CDR3. The chain joins TRBV6-5 to TRBJ1-2; 7 nucleotides line up with TRBD1. V was clipped by 6 bases and J by 4 bases; unmatched bases: 2. The CDR3 is made up of 12 amino acids. The germline V gene encodes CDR1 MNHEY and CDR2 SVGAGI. The CDR3: CASSRQGYGYTF. CDR3 sequence (DNA): TGTGCCAGCAGCCGACAGGGCTATGGCTACACCTTC.

V is TRBV30 and J is TRBJ2-1; the match to TRBD2 covers 10 bases. Per germline, CDR1 GTSNPN and CDR2 SVGIG (reference sequence). V lost 3 bases and J lost 10; bases outside the gene matches: 9. This CDR3 is 14 amino acids long. The CDR3 spells CAWRTSGGAREQFF. CDR3 DNA: TGTGCCTGGAGGACGAGCGGGGGGGCCAGGGAGCAGTTCTTC.

The V call is TRBV29-1, the J call TRBJ2-7, with 11 positions matching TRBD1. With V trimmed by 4 bases and J by 3 bases, 2 bases remained unmatched. The germline V gene encodes CDR1 SQVTM and CDR2 ANQGSEA. The CDR3 runs to 13 residues. The CDR3 DNA reads as TGCAGCGTTGGGGGACAGGGGGACTACGAGCAGTACTTC. It is translated as CSVGGQGDYEQYF.

Within the sample, this clone is medium-sized. V usage is TRBV10-2 and J usage is TRBJ1-1; 8 bases match TRBD1. CDR3 length: 14 residues. V lost 5 bases and J lost 4; bases outside the gene matches: 6. In germline, CDR1 is WSHSY, CDR2 SAAADI. The chain's CDR3 is CASSRQGSGTEAFF. The DNA of the CDR3 is TGCGCCAGCAGTAGACAGGGGAGTGGCACTGAAGCTTTCTTT.

The V gene is TRBV30, the J gene TRBJ2-4; TRBD2 is a possible D gene (5 bases). Germline V gene lookup returns CDR1 GTSNPN and CDR2 SVGIG (reference sequence). CDR3 size: 13 residues. V was pared by 0 bases and J by 3 bases, with 6 bases between. The DNA of the CDR3 is TGTGCCTGGAGTGTAGGGAGCAAAAACATTCAGTACTTC. Residues: CAWSVGSKNIQYF. The full variable domain, completed using reference TRBV30 and TRBJ2-4, is SQTIHQWPATLVQPVGSPLSLECTVEGTSNPNLYWYRQAAGRGLQLLFYSVGIGQISSEVPQNLSASRPQDRQFILSSKKLLLSDSGFYLCAWSVGSKNIQYFGAGTRLSVL.

This chain uses TRBV29-1 with TRBJ2-1, with 12 bases that match TRBD2. CDR3 size: 17 residues. Germline CDR1 is SQVTM and CDR2 is ANQGSEA. V shed 6 bases and J 0 bases; nucleotides not matched to a gene: 9. This CDR3 is CSVGLAGRYSSYNEQFF. The CDR3 DNA reads TGCAGCGTCGGACTAGCGGGGAGGTATAGCTCCTACAATGAGCAGTTCTTC.

V gene TRBV7-8 combines with J gene TRBJ2-5; 8 bases agree with TRBD1. CDR3 length: 14 amino acids. Germline V gene sequence: CDR1 SGHVS, CDR2 FQNEAQ. J was trimmed by 2 bases and V by 8 bases; bases with no gene match: 7. The CDR3 here is CASLQGAVQETQYF. As DNA, the CDR3 is TGTGCCAGCCTGCAGGGGGCGGTTCAAGAGACCCAGTACTTC. The full variable domain, completed using reference TRBV7-8 and TRBJ2-5, is GAGVSQSPRYKVAKRGQDVALRCDPISGHVSLFWYQQALGQGPEFLTYFQNEAQLDKSGLPSDRFFAERPEGSVSTLKIQRTQQEDSAVYLCASLQGAVQETQYFGPGTRLLVL.

The chain links TRBV5-1 to TRBJ2-1, with D possibly being TRBD1 (5 bases). Trimming left V 4 bases short and J 4 bases short, with 12 bases between. CDR1 is SGHRS, CDR2 YFSETQ, per germline. The length of the CDR3 is 14 residues. The CDR3, as DNA: TGCGCCAGCAGCGACCCCACAGGTTACAATGAGCAGTTCTTC. Protein sequence: CASSDPTGYNEQFF.

This clone was counted only a few times. The V and J genes are TRBV19 and TRBJ2-2; D may match TRBD1 or TRBD2 (5 bases each). V was pared by 9 bases and J by 1 base, with 12 bases between. This CDR3 is built from 14 residues. Germline V lookup: CDR1 LNHDA, CDR2 SQIVND (reference sequence). CDR3 bases: TGTGCCAGCGCCGGGACCGTGAACACCGGGGAGCTGTTTTTT. It yields the protein CASAGTVNTGELFF.

The J gene is TRBJ2-1, the V gene TRBV6-5; 8 positions agree with TRBD2. With 7 bases clipped from V and 10 bases from J, the junction kept 15 bases outside the gene matches. This CDR3 is 15 amino acids long. Germline CDR1 and CDR2: MNHEY and SVGAGI. CDR3 sequence (DNA): TGTGCCAGCACCGCTGGGGGCGGGACTAGACGGGAGCAGTTCTTC. This sequence encodes CASTAGGGTRREQFF.

This sequence joins TRBV20-1 and TRBJ2-5; D is ambiguous. Trimming stripped 3 bases from V and 5 bases from J, with 16 bases between. Germline V lookup: CDR1 DFQATT, CDR2 SNEGSKA (reference sequence). There are 14 residues in the CDR3. The DNA for the CDR3 is TGCAGTGCTAGTCCCGGCACTGGGATGGAGACCCAGTACTTC. Its protein is CSASPGTGMETQYF.

V gene TRBV5-1 combines with J gene TRBJ2-3, with 7 bases matching TRBD1. Germline lookup yields CDR1 SGHRS and CDR2 YFSETQ. The CDR3 has 15 amino acids. V was clipped by 5 bases and J by 2 bases; unmatched bases: 8. CDR3 in DNA: TGCGCCAGCAGGTACGAGGGGGCCGACACAGATACGCAGTATTTT. It yields the protein CASRYEGADTDTQYF.